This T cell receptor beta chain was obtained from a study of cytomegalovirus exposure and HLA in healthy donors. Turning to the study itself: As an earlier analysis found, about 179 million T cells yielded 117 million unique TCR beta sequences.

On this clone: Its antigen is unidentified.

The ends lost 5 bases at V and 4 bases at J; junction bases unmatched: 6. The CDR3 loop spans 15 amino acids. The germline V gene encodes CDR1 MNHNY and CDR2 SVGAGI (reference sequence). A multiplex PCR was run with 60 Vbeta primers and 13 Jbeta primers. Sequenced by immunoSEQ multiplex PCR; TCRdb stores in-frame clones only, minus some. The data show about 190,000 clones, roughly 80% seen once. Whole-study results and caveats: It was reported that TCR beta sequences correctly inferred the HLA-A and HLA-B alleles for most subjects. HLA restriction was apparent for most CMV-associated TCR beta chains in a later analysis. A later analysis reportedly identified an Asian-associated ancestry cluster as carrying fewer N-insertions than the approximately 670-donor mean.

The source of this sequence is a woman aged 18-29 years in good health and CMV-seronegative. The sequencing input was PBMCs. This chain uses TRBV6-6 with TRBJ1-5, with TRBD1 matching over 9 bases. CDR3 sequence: CASSPKDRGNQPQHF. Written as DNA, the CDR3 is TGTGCCAGCAGTCCCAAGGACAGGGGAAATCAGCCCCAGCATTTT.